This TCR beta chain comes out of a study of metastatic and nonmetastatic thyroid tumors. For this clone: Its antigen is still unknown. A junction boundary mismatches the germline segment, possibly from a read error.

Thyroid surgery was performed in patients who had received no treatment beforehand. The germline CDR1 and CDR2 sequences are MNHEY and SVGEGT. This CDR3 has 17 residues. In the original workflow: A classifier for distant metastasis in papillary thyroid cancer was constructed using CDR3 differences observed across clinicopathological groups. TCRdb re-called the PCR reads via MiXCR. These V and J calls rely on TCRdb rather than the paper's analysis. The table records about 50,000 clones, roughly 3.9% of them present only once. Study observations and caveats: Reportedly, malignant thyroid tumors had significantly higher TCR beta diversity than benign nodules, in blood and tumor.

The TCR originated in a female donor with papillary thyroid cancer or a benign thyroid nodule (not recorded which). Some clones in this sample may be carry-over from other donors' samples. Material: blood. The gene calls are TRBV6-2 or TRBV6-3 and TRBJ2-5; 10 bases agree with TRBD2. CDR3 bases: TGTGCCATCAGTGGGTTGGCGTCTAGCGGGAGCCAAGAGACCCAGTACTTC. Translating it yields CAISGLASSGSQETQYF.